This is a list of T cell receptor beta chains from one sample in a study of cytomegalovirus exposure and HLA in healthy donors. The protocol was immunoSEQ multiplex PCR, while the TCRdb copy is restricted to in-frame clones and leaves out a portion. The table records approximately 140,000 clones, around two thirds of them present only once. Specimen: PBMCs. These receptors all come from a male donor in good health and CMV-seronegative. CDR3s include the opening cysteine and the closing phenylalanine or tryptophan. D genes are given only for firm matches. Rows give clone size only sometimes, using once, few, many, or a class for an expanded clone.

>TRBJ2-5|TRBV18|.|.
CASSPPHQDQETQYF
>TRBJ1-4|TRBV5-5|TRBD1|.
CASSPTGSEKLFF
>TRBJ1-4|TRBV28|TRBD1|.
CASSLPSRQGYGMVANEKLFF
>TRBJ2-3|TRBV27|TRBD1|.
CASSPGTGSTDTQYF
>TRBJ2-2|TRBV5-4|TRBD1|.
CASSSGQGQNTGELFF
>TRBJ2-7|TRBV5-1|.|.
CASSPLRGEGVYEQYF
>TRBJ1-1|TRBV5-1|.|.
CASSLGGDLGTEAFF
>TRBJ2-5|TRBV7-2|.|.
CASSSGGETQYF
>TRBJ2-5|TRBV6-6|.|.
CASSYASGAETQYF
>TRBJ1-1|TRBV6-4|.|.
CASSPNITSGPLNTEAFF
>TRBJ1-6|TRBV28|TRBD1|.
CASSQKLPGQARF
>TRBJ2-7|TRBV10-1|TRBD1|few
CAGNRDRSKSSYEQYF
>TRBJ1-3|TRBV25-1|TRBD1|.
CASTQGALDTIYF
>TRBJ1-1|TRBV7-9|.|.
CASTLDREAFF
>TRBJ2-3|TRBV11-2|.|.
CASSRERDTQYF
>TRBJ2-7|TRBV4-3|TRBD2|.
CASSQQTSGGNSYEQYF
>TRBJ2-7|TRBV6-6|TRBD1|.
CASSYSRGPEQYF
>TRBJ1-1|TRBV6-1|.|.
CASSEQGPTEAFF
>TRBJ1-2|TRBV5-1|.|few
CASSLVDSRPYGYTF
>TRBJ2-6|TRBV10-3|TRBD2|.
CAISPGGPNSGANVLTF
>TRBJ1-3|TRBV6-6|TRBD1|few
CASRPQGALNTIYF
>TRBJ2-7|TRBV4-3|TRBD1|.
CASSQDWGQASYEQYF
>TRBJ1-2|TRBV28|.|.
CASSLVRGYGYTF
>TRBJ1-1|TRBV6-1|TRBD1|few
CASSGDRGTEAFF
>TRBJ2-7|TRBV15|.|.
CATSSEGGLATSSYEQYF
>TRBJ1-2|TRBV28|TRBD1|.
CASSPRTGLFDGYTF
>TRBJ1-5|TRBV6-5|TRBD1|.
CASRRQGVSNQPQHF
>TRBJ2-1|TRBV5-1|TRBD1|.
CASSGDRGSYNEQFF
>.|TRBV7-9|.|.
CASESEAYEQYF
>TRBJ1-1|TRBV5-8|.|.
CVSSLRRQKAFF
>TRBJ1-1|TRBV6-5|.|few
CASSYRGYPEAFF
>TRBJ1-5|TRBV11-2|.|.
CASSFDAGAQHF
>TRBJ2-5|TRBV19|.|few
CASSLWVGEETQYF
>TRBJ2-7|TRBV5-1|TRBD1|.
CASRSTGGYEQYF
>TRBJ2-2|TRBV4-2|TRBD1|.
CASSQTTGGLNTGELFF
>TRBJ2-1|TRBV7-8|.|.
CASRVAGPNEQFF
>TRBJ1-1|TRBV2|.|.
CARASRGLNTEAFF
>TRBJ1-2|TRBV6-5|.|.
CASIGWGPTNYGYTF
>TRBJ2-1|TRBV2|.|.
CASRQANEQFF
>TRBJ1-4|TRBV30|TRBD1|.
CAWTRGTGGREKLFF
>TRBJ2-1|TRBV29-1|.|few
CSVVAVPYNEQFF
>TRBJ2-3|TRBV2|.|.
CASSGRGGAITDTQYF
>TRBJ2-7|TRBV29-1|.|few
CSFNFRGPPYEQYF
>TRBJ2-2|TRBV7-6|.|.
CASSFRAGQNTGELFF
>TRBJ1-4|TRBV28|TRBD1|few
CASSVPGQGNEKLFF
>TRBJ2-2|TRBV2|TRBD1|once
CASYTGGWNGELFF
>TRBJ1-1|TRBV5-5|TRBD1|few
CASSFPDRGEAFF